Given below is one T cell receptor (beta chain) in context. Its antigen remains unknown. Deletions cut 5 bases from V and 2 bases from J, with 15 bases between. Per the germline V gene, CDR1 is SEHNR and CDR2 is FQNEAQ (reference sequence). CDR3 length: 15 amino acids. This record comes from a study of identical twins. The study, taken as a whole, reports: Those out-of-frame alpha sequences shared by twins showed an excess of low generation probability.

TCRdb itself ran the 5' RACE reads through MiXCR, one entry per CDR3 protein. The table lists 450,000 to 650,000 distinct CDR3 sequences, 9.6% of them singletons. The sample was also reused in another study, on yellow fever vaccine responses in identical twins.

The TCR was taken from a woman younger than 30 in good health. The chain recombines TRBV7-9 with TRBJ2-5; a weak D match, TRBD1 (6 bases). Material for sequencing was PBMCs. The CDR3, as DNA: TGTGCCAGCAGCACGCCGGACAGAAAACAAGAGACCCAGTACTTC. It specifies CASSTPDRKQETQYF.